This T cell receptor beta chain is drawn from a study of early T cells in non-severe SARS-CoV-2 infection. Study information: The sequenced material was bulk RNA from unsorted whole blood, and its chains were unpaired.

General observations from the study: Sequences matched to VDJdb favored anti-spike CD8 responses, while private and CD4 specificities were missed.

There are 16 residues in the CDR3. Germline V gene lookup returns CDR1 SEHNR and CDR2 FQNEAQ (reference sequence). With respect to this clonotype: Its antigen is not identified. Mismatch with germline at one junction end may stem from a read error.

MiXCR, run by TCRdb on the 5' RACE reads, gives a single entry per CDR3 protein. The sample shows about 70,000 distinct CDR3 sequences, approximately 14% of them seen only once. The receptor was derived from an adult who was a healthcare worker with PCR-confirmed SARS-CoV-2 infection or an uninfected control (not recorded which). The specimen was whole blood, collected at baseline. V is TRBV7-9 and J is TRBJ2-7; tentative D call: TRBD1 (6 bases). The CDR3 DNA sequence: TGTGTCAGCAGCAAAACCCAGGGGCGCCGAGCCTACGAGCAGTACTTC. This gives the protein CVSSKTQGRRAYEQYF.